This TCR beta chain was recorded in a study of technical replicates of blood from a handful of donors. Profiling relied on immunoSEQ multiplex PCR, and the TCRdb table lists in-frame clones only, not all of them. The sample contains roughly 80,000 clones, around 94% of which appear only once. Sequencing was done on a sample of T cells isolated from PBMCs. The origin of this receptor is a human donor in good health.

The CDR3 loop is CASSFRVSYEQYF. CDR3 sequence (DNA): TGTGCCAGCAGCTTCAGGGTATCCTACGAGCAGTACTTC. The chain carries TRBV7-8 and TRBJ2-7; D perhaps matches TRBD1 (5 bases). Germline CDR1 and CDR2: SGHVS and FQNEAQ. The CDR3 has 13 residues. V lost 3 bases and J 1 base, leaving 7 bases between the germline ends.